This T cell receptor (beta chain) was recorded in a study of cytomegalovirus exposure and HLA in healthy donors. Germline loops: CDR1 SGHRS, CDR2 YFSETQ. The V end lost 0 bases, the J end lost 4 bases, and 8 bases lay between the germline ends. CDR3 length: 14 residues. This clone was observed a handful of times. Its target is unknown. Primers for the PCR totalled 60 Vbeta and 13 Jbeta. Assay used: immunoSEQ multiplex PCR; TCRdb lists only in-frame clones, some missing. The sample includes around 30,000 clones, 85% to 90% of them seen just once. Whole-study results and caveats: What a later analysis showed was that several of the most significant clusters appeared linked to common viral pathogens.

J is TRBJ1-3 and V is TRBV5-1; D remains ambiguous. The sample taken for sequencing was PBMCs. This clonotype was obtained from a boy aged 5-17 years in good health and CMV-seronegative. CDR3 region: CASSLEQLGNTIYF. The CDR3 DNA sequence: TGCGCCAGCAGCTTGGAACAGCTCGGAAACACCATATATTTT.